Here is one TCR beta chain with its context. Its antigen is currently unknown. The data were taken from a study of Ad26.COV2.S vaccination and SARS-CoV-2 variants. Study observations and caveats: There was reportedly substantial breadth in spike-specific CD8+ and CD4+ T cell responses after vaccination.

Per germline, CDR1 MNHEY and CDR2 SMNVEV (reference sequence). The V and J ends lost 6 bases and 7 bases, in that order; junction bases with no gene match: 8. The CDR3 covers 14 residues. Treatment here: 19 received Ad26.COV2.S at low or high dose, single or two shots; several received placebo; per-sample allocation not given. Day 63 after the first injection of vaccine or placebo was the sampling time. The assay was immunoSEQ multiplex PCR, and TCRdb's table has in-frame clones only and misses some. The sample gives 300,000 to 350,000 clones, approximately 86% of which show up once; 2.1% is in the top ten.

The rearrangement links TRBV27 to TRBJ1-4; the match to TRBD1 covers 7 bases. The sample was peripheral blood, taken in a trial of Ad26.COV2.S vaccine versus placebo. The receptor was isolated from a person aged 18-60 years who received the Ad26.COV2.S COVID-19 vaccine or a placebo. CDR3 DNA sequence: TGTGCCAGCAGCAAACAGGGGCCCGGTGAAAAACTGTTTTTT. Translated, it gives CASSKQGPGEKLFF.